A selection of T cell receptor beta chains follows, all from one sample in a study of cytotoxic CD8 clonotypes in ibrutinib-treated CLL. The assay was immunoSEQ multiplex PCR, and TCRdb's table has in-frame clones only and misses some. The sample yields some 200,000 clones, 79% seen once. The sample here was PBMCs, taken after 12 months of ibrutinib treatment. Source of these receptors: a human donor with chronic lymphocytic leukemia. Each CDR3 is given with its conserved first and last residue. A D gene is named only where the DNA matches it firmly. Clone size is shown for a subset of rows, as once, few, many or a class of expanded clone.

J	D	size	V	CDR3	DNA
TRBJ1-1	NA	NA	TRBV5-4	CASSLIGQTMNTEAFF	TGTGCCAGCAGCTTGATTGGACAGACGATGAACACTGAAGCTTTCTTT
TRBJ2-1	NA	once	TRBV4-2	CASSQEEFPPYNEQFF	TGTGCCAGCAGCCAAGAGGAGTTCCCCCCATACAATGAGCAGTTCTTC
TRBJ1-5	NA	few	TRBV27	CASSWTDNQPQHF	TGTGCCAGCAGTTGGACAGACAATCAGCCCCAGCATTTT
TRBJ1-2	TRBD1	NA	TRBV9	CASSVGDRGGVGYTF	TGTGCCAGCAGCGTAGGTGACAGGGGAGGGGTTGGCTACACCTTC
TRBJ2-5	TRBD1	NA	TRBV9	CASSAGTGGVETQYF	TGTGCCAGCAGCGCAGGGACAGGGGGCGTCGAGACCCAGTACTTC
TRBJ2-5	TRBD1	NA	TRBV4-1	CASSQGDRVQETQYF	TGCGCCAGCAGCCAAGGAGACAGGGTACAAGAGACCCAGTACTTC
TRBJ2-1	NA	once	TRBV10-3	CAIRGPYNEQFF	TGTGCCATCAGAGGGCCTTACAATGAGCAGTTCTTC
TRBJ2-1	TRBD2	NA	TRBV2	CASSGGQWNEQFF	TGTGCCAGTAGCGGGGGGCAGTGGAATGAGCAGTTCTTC
TRBJ2-3	NA	NA	TRBV6-5	CASSSRGAHTDTQYF	TGTGCCAGCAGTTCCCGGGGGGCTCACACAGATACGCAGTATTTT
TRBJ2-7	NA	NA	TRBV7-2	CASSPGHLYEQYF	TGTGCCAGCAGTCCCGGACACCTCTACGAGCAGTACTTC
TRBJ1-5	NA	few	TRBV7-3	CASSLGATQPQHF	TGTGCCAGCAGCTTAGGGGCGACTCAGCCCCAGCATTTT
TRBJ2-7	NA	once	TRBV4-1	CASSQVGDLDEQYF	TGCGCCAGCAGCCAAGTAGGGGATCTCGACGAGCAGTACTTC
TRBJ2-1	TRBD1	NA	TRBV2	CATRGGGEQFF	TGTGCCACCCGAGGGGGCGGTGAGCAGTTCTTC
TRBJ1-3	TRBD1	once	TRBV27	CASSPTGGSRNTIYF	TGTGCCAGCAGTCCGACAGGGGGCAGTAGAAACACCATATATTTT